The 13 T cell receptor beta chains below come from one sample, sequenced in a study of blood T cells in healthy people across ages. A J-beta primer mix and a sample-barcoded 5' primer were used in a second PCR of about 6 to 12 cycles. TCRdb independently ran MiXCR on the 5' RACE reads; one entry per CDR3 protein. The data show over 1.5 million distinct CDR3 sequences, with around half seen just once and around 2.1% held by the top ten. Sequenced input: blood. Source of these receptors: a middle-aged woman in good health.

In this sample, this clonotype turned up a few times. The chain combines TRBV20-1 with TRBJ1-5; D gene ambiguous. Germline-derived CDR1 and CDR2 are DFQATT and SNEGSKA (reference sequence). The CDR3 consists of 14 residues. V was clipped by 3 bases and J by 2 bases, with 11 bases between them. The CDR3 sequence: CSASKGMGNQPQHF. For the CDR3, the DNA is TGCAGTGCTAGCAAAGGGATGGGCAATCAGCCCCAGCATTTT.

There are many counts of this clonotype. The chain couples TRBV7-2 to TRBJ2-5; a possible D gene is TRBD2 (7 bases). Trimming shortened V by 0 bases and J by 7 bases, and 12 bases separated the two germline ends. Germline V gene data show CDR1 as SGHTA and CDR2 as FQGNSA. The length of the CDR3 is 14 residues. CDR3 nucleotides: TGTGCCAGCAGCTTAGCGGGGGGGCCTGGGACCCAGTACTTC. This encodes CASSLAGGPGTQYF.

This chain joins TRBV11-2 and TRBJ2-1, with 9 bases that match TRBD1. With 6 bases clipped from V and 5 bases from J, the junction kept 11 bases outside the gene matches. Germline V lookup: CDR1 SGHAT, CDR2 FQNNGV. The CDR3 contains 16 residues. The CDR3 reads CASRPRRDRVHNEQFF. For the CDR3, the DNA is TGTGCCAGCAGACCGAGACGGGACAGGGTACACAATGAGCAGTTCTTC. Looking up the rest from reference TRBV11-2 and TRBJ2-1 gives the full variable domain: EAGVAQSPRYKIIEKRQSVAFWCNPISGHATLYWYQQILGQGPKLLIQFQNNGVVDDSQLPKDRFSAERLKGVDSTLKIQPAKLEDSAVYLCASRPRRDRVHNEQFFGPGTRLTVL.

This clonotype was seen a single time. CDR3 sequence (DNA): TGCGCCAGCAGCTTGGCCTCGGGAGGAGAGACCCAGTTCTTC. Encoded protein: CASSLASGGETQFF. The genes are TRBV5-1 and TRBJ2-1; 7 bases map to TRBD2. The CDR3 has 14 residues. CDR1 and CDR2 (germline): SGHRS, YFSETQ. Unmatched junction bases numbered 10, after V lost 0 bases and J lost 13 bases. The full variable domain, its missing parts supplied by reference TRBV5-1 and TRBJ2-1, is KAGVTQTPRYLIKTRGQQVTLSCSPISGHRSVSWYQQTPGQGLQFLFEYFSETQRNKGNFPGRFSGRQFSNSRSEMNVSTLELGDSALYLCASSLASGGETQFFGPGTRLTVL.

The chain employs TRBV28 and TRBJ1-4; tentative D call: TRBD1 (5 bases). The CDR3 length is 18 residues. Trimming removed 4 bases from V and 0 bases from J, with 18 bases in between. Per germline, CDR1 MDHEN and CDR2 SYDVKM. This CDR3 is CASSSQFGHRATNEKLFF. As DNA, the CDR3 is TGTGCCAGCAGTTCCCAGTTCGGACACCGTGCAACTAATGAAAAACTGTTTTTT.

The genes are TRBV5-1 and TRBJ2-5, with 10 bases fitting TRBD2. Germline CDR1 is SGHRS and CDR2 is YFSETQ. The CDR3 consists of 15 residues. The V gene end was trimmed by 3 bases and the J gene end by 11 bases; junction bases not matched to a gene: 13. CDR3 sequence (DNA): TGCGCCAGCAGCTCTAGCGGGGGTGTCGGAAATGAGCAGTACTTC. This sequence encodes CASSSSGGVGNEQYF.

Notes on this clonotype: The junction departs from germline at one end; a sequencing error may be responsible. The chain combines TRBV5-5 with TRBJ1-6; no firm D call. The length of the CDR3 is 17 residues. Germline CDR1 and CDR2: SGHKS and YYEKEE (reference sequence). CDR3 bases: TGTGCCAGCAGCCCCCTTCGGCAAAGCTCCTATAATCCACCCCTCCACTTT. Protein product: CASSPLRQSSYNPPLHF.

This clonotype was seen a few times. V usage is TRBV12-3 or TRBV12-4 and J usage is TRBJ1-2, with D possibly being TRBD1 (5 bases). V gave up 5 bases and J gave up 8 bases, with 21 bases separating them. The CDR3 is 15 residues long. This CDR3 reads CASSPRGRGSGGYTF. DNA of the CDR3: TGTGCCAGCAGTCCCCGCGGTAGGGGCTCGGGAGGCTACACCTTC.

The gene calls are TRBV4-3 and TRBJ1-1; the D gene is possibly TRBD1 (5 bases). V gave up 0 bases and J gave up 0 bases, with 8 bases separating them. CDR1 LGHNA and CDR2 YSLEER come from the germline V gene. The CDR3 extends over 15 amino acids. The CDR3 here is CASSQENRMNTEAFF. As DNA, the CDR3 is TGCGCCAGCAGCCAAGAAAACAGGATGAACACTGAAGCTTTCTTT.

CDR3 sequence: CASSQASGTGGDGYTF. Written as DNA, the CDR3 is TGTGCCAGCAGCCAAGCCTCCGGGACAGGGGGCGACGGCTACACCTTC. The rearrangement uses TRBV7-9 and TRBJ1-2; 12 positions agree with TRBD1. Germline V gene sequence: CDR1 SEHNR, CDR2 FQNEAQ (reference sequence). The length of the CDR3 is 16 residues. V lost 5 bases, J lost 8 bases, and 12 bases stayed unmatched.

This sequence joins TRBV20-1 and TRBJ2-3, with D possibly matching TRBD2 (6 bases). The CDR3 is 16 residues long. Germline V CDR1 and CDR2: DFQATT, SNEGSKA (reference sequence). The V gene lost 6 bases and the J gene lost 2 bases, with 21 bases spanning the gap. CDR3 bases: TGCAGTGCCACCGGGGACTTAAAGAGGGCCACAGATACGCAGTATTTT. This sequence encodes CSATGDLKRATDTQYF.

The sample holds a few counts of this clonotype. V usage is TRBV10-3 and J usage is TRBJ2-5; D gene uncertain. The CDR3 loop spans 16 amino acids. The germline CDR1 and CDR2 sequences are ENHRY and SYGVKD. Trimming shortened V by 0 bases and J by 7 bases, and 18 bases separated the two germline ends. The DNA of the CDR3 is TGTGCCATCAGTGAGTCGACTGGGGTAGGGCCCGGGACCCAGTACTTC. It translates to CAISESTGVGPGTQYF.

The rearrangement links TRBV5-4 to TRBJ1-2, with D unclear. V shed 4 bases and J shed 8 bases, with 18 bases lying between them. This CDR3 comprises 14 residues. CDR1 SGHNT and CDR2 YYREEE come from the germline V gene (reference sequence). CDR3 sequence: CASSPGLASGGYTF. Written as DNA, the CDR3 is TGTGCCAGCAGCCCGGGGTTGGCCTCGGGAGGCTACACCTTC.